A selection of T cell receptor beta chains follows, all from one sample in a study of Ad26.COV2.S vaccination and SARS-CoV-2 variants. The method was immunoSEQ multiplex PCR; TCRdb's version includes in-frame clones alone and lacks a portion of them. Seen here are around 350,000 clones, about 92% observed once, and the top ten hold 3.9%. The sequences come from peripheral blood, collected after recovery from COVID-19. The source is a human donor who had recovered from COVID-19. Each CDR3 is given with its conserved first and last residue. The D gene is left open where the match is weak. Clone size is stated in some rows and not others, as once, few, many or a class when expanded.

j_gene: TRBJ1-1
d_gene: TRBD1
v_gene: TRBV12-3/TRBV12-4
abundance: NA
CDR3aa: CASSPTGGAEAFF
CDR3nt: TGTGCCAGCAGTCCCACAGGGGGAGCTGAAGCTTTCTTT

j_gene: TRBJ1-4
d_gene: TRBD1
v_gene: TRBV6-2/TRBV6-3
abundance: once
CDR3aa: CASSPTGSKNEKLFF
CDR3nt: TGTGCCAGCAGTCCGACAGGGAGCAAGAATGAAAAACTGTTTTTT

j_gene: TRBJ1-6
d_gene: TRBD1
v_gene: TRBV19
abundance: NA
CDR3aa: CASSPGTGDSPLHF
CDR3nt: TGTGCCAGTAGTCCCGGGACAGGGGATTCACCCCTCCACTTT

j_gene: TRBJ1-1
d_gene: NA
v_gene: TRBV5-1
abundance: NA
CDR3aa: CASSLESMNTEAFF
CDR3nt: TGCGCCAGCAGCTTGGAATCAATGAACACTGAAGCTTTCTTT

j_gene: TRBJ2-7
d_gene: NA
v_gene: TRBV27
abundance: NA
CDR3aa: CASSLSRTDRSYEQYF
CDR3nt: TGTGCCAGCAGTTTATCACGAACAGACCGATCCTACGAGCAGTACTTC

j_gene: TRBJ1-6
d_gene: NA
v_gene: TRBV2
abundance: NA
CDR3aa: CASSEVRTPRSPLHF
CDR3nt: TGTGCCAGCAGTGAAGTTAGGACACCCAGATCACCCCTCCACTTT

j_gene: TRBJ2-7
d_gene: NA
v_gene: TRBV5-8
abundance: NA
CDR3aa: CASSLEGGAGYEQYF
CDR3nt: TGTGCCAGCAGCTTGGAAGGAGGAGCGGGCTACGAGCAGTACTTC

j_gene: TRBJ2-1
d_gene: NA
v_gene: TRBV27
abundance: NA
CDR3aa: CATRGSGYNEQFF
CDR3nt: TGTGCCACCAGAGGGTCAGGGTACAATGAGCAGTTCTTC

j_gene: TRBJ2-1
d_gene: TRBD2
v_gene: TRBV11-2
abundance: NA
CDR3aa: CASEPGLAGAYNEQFF
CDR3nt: TGTGCCAGCGAACCCGGGCTAGCGGGGGCCTACAATGAGCAGTTCTTC

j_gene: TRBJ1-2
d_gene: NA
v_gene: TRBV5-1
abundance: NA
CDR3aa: CASSLEATGYTF
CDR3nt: TGCGCCAGCAGCTTGGAGGCGACGGGCTACACCTTC

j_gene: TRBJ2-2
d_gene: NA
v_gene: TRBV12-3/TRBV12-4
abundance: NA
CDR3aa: CASSFKITGELFF
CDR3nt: TGTGCCAGCAGCTTTAAGATCACCGGGGAGCTGTTTTTT

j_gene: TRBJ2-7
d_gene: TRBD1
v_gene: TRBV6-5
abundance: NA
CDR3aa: CASRGQAPYEQYF
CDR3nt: TGTGCCAGCAGAGGACAGGCCCCCTACGAGCAGTACTTC

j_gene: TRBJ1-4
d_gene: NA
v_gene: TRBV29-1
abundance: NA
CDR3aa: CSVEEQGYKLFF
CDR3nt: TGCAGCGTTGAAGAGCAGGGGTATAAACTGTTTTTT

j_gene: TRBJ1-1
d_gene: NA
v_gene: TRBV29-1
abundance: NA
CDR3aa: CSVAGGLGEAFF
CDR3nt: TGCAGCGTTGCCGGGGGTCTCGGTGAAGCTTTCTTT

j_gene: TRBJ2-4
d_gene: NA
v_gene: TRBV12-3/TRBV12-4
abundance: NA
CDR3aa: CASRGRNIQYF
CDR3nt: TGTGCCAGCAGGGGCCGAAACATTCAGTACTTC

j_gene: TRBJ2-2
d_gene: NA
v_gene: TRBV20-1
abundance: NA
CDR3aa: CSAREGFTGELFF
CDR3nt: TGCAGTGCTCGTGAGGGGTTTACCGGGGAGCTGTTTTTT

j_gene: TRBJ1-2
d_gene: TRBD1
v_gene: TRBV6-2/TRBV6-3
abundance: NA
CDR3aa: CASSGQGAGYGYTF
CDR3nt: TGTGCCAGCAGTGGACAGGGGGCCGGGTATGGCTACACCTTC

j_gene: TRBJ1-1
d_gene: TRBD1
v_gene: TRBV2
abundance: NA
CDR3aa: CASPAGQGVPEAFF
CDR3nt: TGTGCCAGCCCCGCGGGACAGGGGGTCCCTGAAGCTTTCTTT

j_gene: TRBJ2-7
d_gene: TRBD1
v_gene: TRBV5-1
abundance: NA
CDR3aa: CASSVGGGYEQYF
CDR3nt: TGCGCCAGCAGCGTAGGGGGCGGATACGAGCAGTACTTC

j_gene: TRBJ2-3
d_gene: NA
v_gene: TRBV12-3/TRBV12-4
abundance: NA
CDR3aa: CASRGGVDTQYF
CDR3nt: TGTGCCAGCAGGGGGGGAGTAGATACGCAGTATTTT

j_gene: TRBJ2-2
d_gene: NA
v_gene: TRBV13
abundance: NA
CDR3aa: CASSLFRGGSGELFF
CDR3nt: TGTGCCAGCAGCTTATTCAGGGGTGGATCCGGGGAGCTGTTTTTT

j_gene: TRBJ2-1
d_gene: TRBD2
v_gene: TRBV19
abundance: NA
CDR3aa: CASSRSSGGADEQFF
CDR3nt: TGTGCCAGTAGTCGATCTAGCGGGGGGGCGGATGAGCAGTTCTTC

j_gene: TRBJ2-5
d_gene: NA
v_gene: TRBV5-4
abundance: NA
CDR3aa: CASSLDSRGASETQYF
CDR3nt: TGTGCCAGCAGCTTGGATAGTCGGGGGGCAAGCGAGACCCAGTACTTC

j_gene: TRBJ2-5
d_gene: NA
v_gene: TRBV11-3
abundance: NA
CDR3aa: CASSSRGQETQYF
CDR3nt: TGTGCCAGCAGCTCAAGGGGACAAGAGACCCAGTACTTC

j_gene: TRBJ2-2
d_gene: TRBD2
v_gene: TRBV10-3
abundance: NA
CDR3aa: CAIRPRGGNTGELFF
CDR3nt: TGTGCCATCCGCCCCCGGGGGGGTAACACCGGGGAGCTGTTTTTT

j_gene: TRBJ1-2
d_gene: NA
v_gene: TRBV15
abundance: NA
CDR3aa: CATSRDNSYGYTF
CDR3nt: TGTGCCACCAGCAGAGACAATAGCTATGGCTACACCTTC

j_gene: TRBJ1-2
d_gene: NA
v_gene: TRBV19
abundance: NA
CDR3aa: CASSPGLPPHGYTF
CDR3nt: TGTGCCAGCTCTCCGGGACTCCCTCCTCATGGCTACACCTTC

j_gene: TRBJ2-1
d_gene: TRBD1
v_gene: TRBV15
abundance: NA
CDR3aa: CATRNHQGQGGNEQFF
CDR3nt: TGTGCCACCAGGAACCACCAAGGACAGGGAGGAAATGAGCAGTTCTTC

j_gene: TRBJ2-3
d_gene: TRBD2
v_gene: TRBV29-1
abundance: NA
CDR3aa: CSVSFQRGSDTQYF
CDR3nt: TGCAGCGTTAGTTTCCAGCGGGGATCAGATACGCAGTATTTT

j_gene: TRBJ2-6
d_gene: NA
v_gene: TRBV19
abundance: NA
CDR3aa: CASSIDVGAGANVLTF
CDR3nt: TGTGCCAGTAGTATAGATGTCGGAGCTGGGGCCAACGTCCTGACTTTC

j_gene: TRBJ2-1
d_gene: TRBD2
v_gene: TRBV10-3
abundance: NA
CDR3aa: CAIRESGGDYNEQFF
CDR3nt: TGTGCCATCAGAGAGAGCGGGGGAGACTACAATGAGCAGTTCTTC

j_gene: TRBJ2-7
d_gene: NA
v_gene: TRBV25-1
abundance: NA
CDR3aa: CASSLQGSPYEQYF
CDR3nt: TGTGCCAGCAGTCTGCAGGGCTCTCCCTACGAGCAGTACTTC

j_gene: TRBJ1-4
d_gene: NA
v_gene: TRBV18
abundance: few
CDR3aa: CASSPRQPREAEKLFF
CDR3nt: TGTGCCAGCTCACCACGTCAGCCCCGGGAGGCTGAAAAACTGTTTTTT

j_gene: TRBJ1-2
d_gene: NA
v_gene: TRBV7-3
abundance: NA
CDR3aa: CASSSGSGYGYTF
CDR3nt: TGTGCCAGCAGTTCAGGTTCAGGCTATGGCTACACCTTC

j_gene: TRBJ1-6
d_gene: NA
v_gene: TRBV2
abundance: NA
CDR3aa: CASRWGAGNSPLHF
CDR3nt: TGTGCCAGCAGATGGGGCGCGGGGAATTCACCCCTCCACTTT

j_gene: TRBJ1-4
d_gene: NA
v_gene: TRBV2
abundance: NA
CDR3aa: CASSGANNEKLFF
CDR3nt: TGTGCCAGCAGTGGTGCCAATAATGAAAAACTGTTTTTT

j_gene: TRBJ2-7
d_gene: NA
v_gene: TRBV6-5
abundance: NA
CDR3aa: CASSDSRGGEQYF
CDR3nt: TGTGCCAGCAGTGACTCGAGGGGTGGCGAGCAGTACTTC

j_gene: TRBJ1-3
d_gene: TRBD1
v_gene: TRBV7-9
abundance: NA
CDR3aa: CASSRRGQGVPGNTIYF
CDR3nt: TGTGCCAGCAGCCGCCGCGGACAGGGGGTTCCTGGAAACACCATATATTTT

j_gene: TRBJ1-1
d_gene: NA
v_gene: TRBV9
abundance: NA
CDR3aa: CASSTTQFGGKYTEAFF
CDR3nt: TGTGCCAGCAGCACAACTCAGTTCGGGGGAAAGTACACTGAAGCTTTCTTT

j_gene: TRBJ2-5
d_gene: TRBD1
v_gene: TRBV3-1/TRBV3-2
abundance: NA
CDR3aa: CASSQTGQGRETQYF
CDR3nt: TGTGCCAGCAGCCAAACGGGACAGGGGCGGGAGACCCAGTACTTC

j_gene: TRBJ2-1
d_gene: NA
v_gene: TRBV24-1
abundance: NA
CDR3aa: CATSETGLGNEQFF
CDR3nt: TGTGCCACCAGTGAAACAGGGTTGGGCAATGAGCAGTTCTTC

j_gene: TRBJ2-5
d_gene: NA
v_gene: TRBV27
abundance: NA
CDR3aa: CASSLSSATETQYF
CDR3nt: TGTGCCAGCAGTTTATCGTCTGCGACGGAGACCCAGTACTTC

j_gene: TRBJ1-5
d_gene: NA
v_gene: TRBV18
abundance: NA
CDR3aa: CASSPRRDGSNQPQHF
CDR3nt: TGTGCCAGCTCACCGCGCCGGGACGGAAGCAATCAGCCCCAGCATTTT

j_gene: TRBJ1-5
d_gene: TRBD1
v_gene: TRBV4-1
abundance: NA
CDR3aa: CASSQTTGLDQPQHF
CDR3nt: TGCGCCAGCAGCCAAACGACAGGGTTGGATCAGCCCCAGCATTTT

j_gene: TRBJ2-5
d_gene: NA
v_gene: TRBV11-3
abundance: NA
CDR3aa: CASSLASGETQYF
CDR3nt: TGTGCCAGCAGCTTAGCGTCTGGAGAGACCCAGTACTTC

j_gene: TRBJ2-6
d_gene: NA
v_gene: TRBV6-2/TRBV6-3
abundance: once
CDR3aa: CASSYRASGANVLTF
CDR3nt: TGTGCCAGCAGTTACAGGGCCTCTGGGGCCAACGTCCTGACTTTC

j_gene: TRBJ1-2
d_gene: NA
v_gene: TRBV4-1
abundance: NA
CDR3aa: CASSQTLTNPLGYGYTF
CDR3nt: TGCGCCAGCAGCCAGACATTAACAAATCCCCTAGGCTATGGCTACACCTTC

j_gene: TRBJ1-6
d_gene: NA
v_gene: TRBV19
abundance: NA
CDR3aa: CASSIDAISYNSPLHF
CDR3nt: TGTGCCAGTAGTATAGACGCGATCTCCTATAATTCACCCCTCCACTTT

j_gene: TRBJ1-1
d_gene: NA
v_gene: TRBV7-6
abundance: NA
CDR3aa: CASSFEDRPENTEAFF
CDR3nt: TGTGCCAGCAGCTTCGAAGACAGACCGGAGAACACTGAAGCTTTCTTT

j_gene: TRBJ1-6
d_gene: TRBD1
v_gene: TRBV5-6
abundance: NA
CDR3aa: CASSSTGNSPLHF
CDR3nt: TGTGCCAGCAGCTCGACAGGGAATTCACCCCTCCACTTT

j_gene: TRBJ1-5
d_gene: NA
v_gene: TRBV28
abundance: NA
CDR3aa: CASSWGGGKINQPQHF
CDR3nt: TGTGCCAGCAGCTGGGGAGGAGGAAAGATAAATCAGCCCCAGCATTTT

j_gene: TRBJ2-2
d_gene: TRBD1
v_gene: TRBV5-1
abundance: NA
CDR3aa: CASSPSGTANTGELFF
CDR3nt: TGCGCCAGCAGCCCATCCGGGACAGCGAACACCGGGGAGCTGTTTTTT

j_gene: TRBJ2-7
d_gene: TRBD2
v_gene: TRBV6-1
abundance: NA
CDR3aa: CASSEPGGAYEQYF
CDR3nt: TGTGCCAGCAGTGAACCCGGGGGGGCCTACGAGCAGTACTTC

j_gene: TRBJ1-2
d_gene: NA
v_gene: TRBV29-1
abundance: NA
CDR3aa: CSVETNYGYTF
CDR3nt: TGCAGCGTCGAAACTAACTATGGCTACACCTTC

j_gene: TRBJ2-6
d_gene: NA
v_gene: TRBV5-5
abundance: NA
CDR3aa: CASSFPGRSAGANVLTF
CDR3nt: TGTGCCAGCAGCTTCCCTGGACGGTCTGCTGGGGCCAACGTCCTGACTTTC

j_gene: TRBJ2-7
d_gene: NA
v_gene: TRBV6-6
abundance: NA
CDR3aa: CASSYSGEYEQYF
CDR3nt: TGTGCCAGCAGTTACTCGGGGGAATACGAGCAGTACTTC